The 3 T cell receptor beta chains reported below all come from one sample, sequenced in a study of blood T cell repertoires in COVID-19. Using immunoSEQ multiplex PCR, the repertoire was profiled, and TCRdb retains in-frame clones only, with some absent. The sample has 100,000 to 150,000 clones; 65% to 90% are singletons. Material: peripheral blood. The receptors were gathered from an elderly woman with acute or convalescent COVID-19.

The chain carries TRBV6-2 or TRBV6-3 and TRBJ2-5, with 9 nucleotides matching TRBD2. Trimming cost V 2 bases and J 5 bases; bases outside gene matches: 12. This CDR3 is 17 amino acids long. The germline V gene has CDR1 MNHEY and CDR2 SVGEGT. The CDR3 region has the DNA TGTGCCAGCAGTTACCCCTCCCGAACTAGCGGGTTGGAGACCCAGTACTTC. This codes for CASSYPSRTSGLETQYF.

This clone was counted only a few times. The chain has TRBV4-1 and TRBJ2-3, with 9 bases fitting TRBD2. The junction had 4 bases not matched to a gene; V was cut back by 3 bases and J by 3 bases. The CDR3 runs to 15 residues. Germline CDR1 reads MGHRA; CDR2 reads YSYEKL. CDR3 coding DNA: TGCGCCAGCAGCCAGGGCGGGGGGGCGACAGATACGCAGTATTTT. Amino acid sequence: CASSQGGGATDTQYF.

The chain combines TRBV7-2 with TRBJ1-2; D may be TRBD1 (5 bases). V was trimmed by 3 bases and J by 2 bases, leaving 10 bases between them. The CDR3 consists of 14 residues. Germline CDR1 SGHTA, CDR2 FQGNSA. The CDR3 is CASSFNRLNYGYTF. The DNA for the CDR3 is TGTGCCAGCAGCTTTAACAGGCTCAACTATGGCTACACCTTC.